These T cell receptor beta chains were read from a single sample in a study of blood T cell repertoires in COVID-19. The repertoire was sequenced with immunoSEQ multiplex PCR; TCRdb's copy has only in-frame clones and lacks some. The repertoire consists of under 300,000 clones, with approximately 82% occurring once and the leading ten covering around 2%. The sequencing sample was made of peripheral blood. Source of these receptors: a young man who had recovered from COVID-19. Both conserved end residues are part of each CDR3. A D gene is named only where the DNA matches it firmly. The size field is filled for only some rows; it gives once, few, many or a size class.

size: .; V: TRBV6-5; J: TRBJ1-5; D: TRBD1; DNA: TGTGCCAGCAGCGACAGGGGCTATTTTCAGCCCCAGCATTTT; CDR3: CASSDRGYFQPQHF
size: .; V: TRBV5-8; J: TRBJ2-3; D: .; DNA: TGTGCCAGCAGCCAAGGGAGAGGGGGGGCTCTAGATACGCAGTATTTT; CDR3: CASSQGRGGALDTQYF
size: .; V: TRBV10-3; J: TRBJ1-5; D: TRBD1; DNA: TGTGCCATACAGGCGGGACAGGGGGCCTATCAGCATTTT; CDR3: CAIQAGQGAYQHF
size: .; V: TRBV4-1; J: TRBJ1-6; D: TRBD1; DNA: TGCGCCAGCAGCCAAGCCTCGGGACAGGGGTCGATACCTAATTCACCCCTCCACTTT; CDR3: CASSQASGQGSIPNSPLHF
size: .; V: TRBV5-1; J: TRBJ1-1; D: .; DNA: TGCGCCAGCAGCCCCGGTGGGGGGGGAACTGAAGCTTTCTTT; CDR3: CASSPGGGGTEAFF
size: .; V: TRBV29-1; J: TRBJ2-2; D: TRBD2; DNA: TGCAGCGTTGAAAGCGGGGGGCAACGGACCGGGGAGCTGTTTTTT; CDR3: CSVESGGQRTGELFF
size: .; V: TRBV4-1; J: TRBJ1-3; D: .; DNA: TGCGCCAGCAGCCAAGTACACACCGGCGGCACCATATATTTT; CDR3: CASSQVHTGGTIYF
size: .; V: TRBV2; J: TRBJ2-2; D: .; DNA: TGTGCCAGCAGTGGGTTTATCAGGGACACCGGGGAGCTGTTTTTT; CDR3: CASSGFIRDTGELFF
size: .; V: TRBV4-1; J: TRBJ2-3; D: TRBD2; DNA: TGCGCCAGCAGCCGCTTTGATCTAGCGGGGGGGCCAGATACGCAGTATTTT; CDR3: CASSRFDLAGGPDTQYF
size: .; V: TRBV6-1; J: TRBJ1-4; D: .; DNA: TGTGCCAGCAGTGAAGGAGCGGGGAGGGGTAATGAAAAACTGTTTTTT; CDR3: CASSEGAGRGNEKLFF
size: .; V: TRBV18; J: TRBJ2-2; D: TRBD1; DNA: TGTGCCAGCTCACCAACCCGGGACAGGGGGCTCGACGGGGAGCTGTTTTTT; CDR3: CASSPTRDRGLDGELFF
size: .; V: TRBV29-1; J: TRBJ2-5; D: TRBD2; DNA: TGCAGCGTGGGAGGGCTCTCGGGCGAGACCCAGTACTTC; CDR3: CSVGGLSGETQYF
size: .; V: TRBV7-9; J: TRBJ1-4; D: .; DNA: TGTGCCAGCAGCCTCAACGGGGGGTCTAATGAAAAACTGTTTTTT; CDR3: CASSLNGGSNEKLFF
size: .; V: TRBV5-6; J: TRBJ2-4; D: TRBD2; DNA: TGTGCCAGCAGCTCCCCTCTAGCGGGGGGGGCCAACATTCAGTACTTC; CDR3: CASSSPLAGGANIQYF
size: .; V: TRBV6-6; J: TRBJ1-2; D: .; DNA: TGTGCCAGCAGTTACGAGGGAGTCTATGGCTACACCTTC; CDR3: CASSYEGVYGYTF
size: .; V: TRBV14; J: TRBJ2-2; D: TRBD1; DNA: TGTGCCAGCAGCGTCCGGGACAGTAGAACCGGGGAGCTGTTTTTT; CDR3: CASSVRDSRTGELFF
size: .; V: TRBV7-9; J: TRBJ2-3; D: .; DNA: TGTGCCAGCAGCTCCACAATGGGACAAAGCACAGATACGCAGTATTTT; CDR3: CASSSTMGQSTDTQYF
size: .; V: TRBV5-4; J: TRBJ1-4; D: .; DNA: TGTGCCAGCAGCTTGAGGTTGGGGGGTGGAGATGAAAAACTGTTTTTT; CDR3: CASSLRLGGGDEKLFF
size: few; V: TRBV2; J: TRBJ2-5; D: TRBD2; DNA: TGTGCCAGCAGTGAAGGGACTAGCTATTCCCAGTACTTC; CDR3: CASSEGTSYSQYF
size: .; V: TRBV24-1; J: TRBJ1-2; D: TRBD1; DNA: TGTGCCACCAGTGATTCCCGGGACAGGGTCCACTATGGCTACACCTTC; CDR3: CATSDSRDRVHYGYTF
size: .; V: TRBV5-1; J: TRBJ2-5; D: TRBD2; DNA: TGCGCCAGCAGCCTGACTAGCGGGGGGGTTCAAGAGACCCAGTACTTC; CDR3: CASSLTSGGVQETQYF
size: .; V: TRBV11-2; J: TRBJ2-1; D: TRBD2; DNA: TGTGCCAGCAGATCGGGCGGGGGCAATGAGCAGTTCTTC; CDR3: CASRSGGGNEQFF
size: .; V: TRBV6-6; J: TRBJ1-5; D: .; DNA: TGTGCCACCGGGCAGGGGTTCAATCAGCCCCAGCATTTT; CDR3: CATGQGFNQPQHF